Below, 25 T cell receptor beta chains from the same sample are listed, as sequenced in a study of shared clonotypes between healthy human individuals. Some clones are missing from TCRdb's copy, which holds only in-frame ones; the method was immunoSEQ multiplex PCR. This sample has about 2,200,000 clones, with about 92% found just once. Naivety among CD8 cells was defined by CD45RO negativity and positive CCR7 selection, thereby excluding terminally differentiated effector memory CD45RA+ cells. The specimen sequenced was naive CD8+ T cells from PBMCs. These receptors were taken from a young man in good health. Some clones in this sample may be carry-over from other donors' samples.

This chain uses TRBV19 with TRBJ1-2; no firm D call. CDR1 and CDR2 (germline): LNHDA, SQIVND (reference sequence). The CDR3 loop spans 11 amino acids. V shed 3 bases and J shed 8 bases, with 7 bases lying between them. As DNA, the CDR3 is TGTGCCAGTAGTATGGGTAACGGCTACACCTTC. Protein product: CASSMGNGYTF. Full variable domain (rest looked up from reference TRBV19 and TRBJ1-2): DGGITQSPKYLFRKEGQNVTLSCEQNLNHDAMYWYRQDPGQGLRLIYYSQIVNDFQKGDIAEGYSVSREKKESFPLTVTSAQKNPTAFYLCASSMGNGYTFGSGTRLTVV.

V usage is TRBV27 and J usage is TRBJ2-7; TRBD1 agrees at 9 bases. CDR1 and CDR2 (germline): MNHEY, SMNVEV (reference sequence). The length of the CDR3 is 15 residues. The J segment lost 5 bases and the V segment lost 4 bases, leaving 9 bases of the junction unmatched. The chain's CDR3 is CASSSYRGHNDEQYF. DNA for the CDR3: TGTGCCAGCAGTTCCTACAGGGGGCATAACGACGAGCAGTACTTC.

The chain joins TRBV7-8 to TRBJ2-7; tentative D call: TRBD2 (5 bases). Germline values: CDR1 SGHVS, CDR2 FQNEAQ. The V end lost 1 base, the J end lost 3 bases, and 13 bases lay between the germline ends. The CDR3 totals 15 residues. CDR3 residues: CASSLGETGSYEQYF. CDR3 bases: TGTGCCAGCAGCTTAGGGGAGACTGGAAGCTACGAGCAGTACTTC. Together with reference TRBV7-8 and TRBJ2-7, the CDR3 gives the full variable domain: GAGVSQSPRYKVAKRGQDVALRCDPISGHVSLFWYQQALGQGPEFLTYFQNEAQLDKSGLPSDRFFAERPEGSVSTLKIQRTQQEDSAVYLCASSLGETGSYEQYFGPGTRLTVT.

A word on this clone: Other DNA variants within this sample encode the same CDR3. The CDR3 bases are TGTGCCACCAGCAGAGAAGGCAGCACCGGGGAGCTGTTTTTT. This gives the protein CATSREGSTGELFF. V and J are TRBV15 and TRBJ2-2; D unresolved. This CDR3 is built from 14 residues. CDR1 is LNHNV, CDR2 YYDKDF, per germline (reference sequence). Trimming took off 0 bases at V and 4 bases at J, with 6 bases between the two ends.

The chain links TRBV19 to TRBJ2-7; TRBD1 agrees at 8 bases. Germline lookup yields CDR1 LNHDA and CDR2 SQIVND (reference sequence). The J segment lost 2 bases and the V segment lost 5 bases, leaving 8 bases of the junction unmatched. The CDR3 is 15 amino acids. CDR3 protein: CASSSGQGPPYEQYF. In DNA form, the CDR3 reads TGTGCCAGTAGTTCCGGACAGGGCCCCCCCTACGAGCAGTACTTC. The variable domain in full, completed from reference TRBV19 and TRBJ2-7, reads DGGITQSPKYLFRKEGQNVTLSCEQNLNHDAMYWYRQDPGQGLRLIYYSQIVNDFQKGDIAEGYSVSREKKESFPLTVTSAQKNPTAFYLCASSSGQGPPYEQYFGPGTRLTVT.

The rearrangement uses TRBV9 and TRBJ2-1; 14 nucleotides agree with TRBD2. Germline CDR1 reads SGDLS; CDR2 reads YYNGEE. The ends lost 4 bases at V and 5 bases at J; junction bases unmatched: 14. The CDR3 contains 19 residues. CDR3 coding DNA: TGTGCCAGCAGCTCACGACTAGCGGGAGGGCCCCTTAGGGACAATGAGCAGTTCTTC. Protein sequence: CASSSRLAGGPLRDNEQFF.

The chain links TRBV18 to TRBJ2-6; possibly TRBD1 or TRBD2 for D (5 bases each). V was pared by 4 bases and J by 0 bases, with 13 bases between. The CDR3 has 17 residues. Per germline, CDR1 KGHSH and CDR2 LQKENI. This CDR3 is CASSQTGRDSGANVLTF. The CDR3 region has the DNA TGTGCCAGCTCACAAACGGGACGGGACTCTGGGGCCAACGTCCTGACTTTC.

V is TRBV15 and J is TRBJ2-6; the D gene is possibly TRBD2 (6 bases). Germline V gene sequence: CDR1 LNHNV, CDR2 YYDKDF (reference sequence). V was shortened by 5 bases and J by 0 bases, with 14 bases between the two germline ends. The CDR3 loop spans 17 amino acids. CDR3 nucleotides: TGTGCCACCAGCGGCGGGACCATAAGCTCTGGGGCCAACGTCCTGACTTTC. Protein: CATSGGTISSGANVLTF.

The chain joins TRBV5-4 to TRBJ2-2; 8 bases line up with TRBD1. Germline trimming cut 0 bases from V and 5 bases from J; bases unmatched to any gene: 6. The CDR3 is 16 residues long. Germline V gene lookup returns CDR1 SGHNT and CDR2 YYREEE (reference sequence). CDR3 loop: CASSLGSGGATGELFF. CDR3 nucleotides: TGTGCCAGCAGCTTGGGGTCAGGGGGCGCAACCGGGGAGCTGTTTTTT.

The chain has TRBV6-5 and TRBJ1-2; D ambiguous. The V gene lost 0 bases and the J gene lost 3 bases, with 11 bases spanning the gap. CDR3 length equals 15 residues. Germline V gives CDR1 MNHEY, CDR2 SVGAGI. CDR3 residues: CASSYSTEVYYGYTF. The CDR3 DNA sequence: TGTGCCAGCAGTTACTCAACAGAAGTTTACTATGGCTACACCTTC.

V and J are TRBV7-6 and TRBJ2-1, with TRBD2 identical over 7 bases. With 4 bases clipped from V and 0 bases from J, the junction kept 6 bases outside the gene matches. This CDR3 contains 16 residues. Germline CDR1 SGHVS, CDR2 FNYEAQ. In nucleotides, the CDR3 is TGTGCCAGCAGCTCCGTTCTAGCGGACTCCTACAATGAGCAGTTCTTC. This gives the protein CASSSVLADSYNEQFF.

CDR3 loop: CASSRPPTVSERYGYTF. In DNA, the CDR3 is TGTGCCAGCAGTCGACCACCGACAGTCTCCGAAAGGTATGGCTACACCTTC. This rearrangement joins TRBV28 to TRBJ1-2; D is possibly TRBD1 (5 bases). V was pared by 5 bases and J by 5 bases, with 24 bases between. Germline CDR1 and CDR2: MDHEN and SYDVKM. The CDR3 loop spans 17 amino acids.

The chain has TRBV7-9 and TRBJ2-3; 10 nucleotides align to TRBD2. CDR1 is SEHNR, CDR2 FQNEAQ, per germline (reference sequence). After removal of 8 bases from V and 1 base from J, the junction contained 6 bases not matched to a gene. The CDR3 extends over 15 amino acids. This CDR3 reads CASPPSGGRTDTQYF. The CDR3 DNA is TGTGCCAGCCCCCCTAGCGGGGGCCGCACAGATACGCAGTATTTT.

This clone was counted a few times. The rearrangement links TRBV27 to TRBJ1-1, with D possibly being TRBD1 (6 bases). Germline V CDR1 and CDR2: MNHEY, SMNVEV (reference sequence). Trimming removed 5 bases at V and 0 bases at J, with 13 bases between. The CDR3 is made up of 15 amino acids. CDR3 DNA: TGTGCCAGCAGTAACCATGGGACACTGAACACTGAAGCTTTCTTT. Protein sequence: CASSNHGTLNTEAFF.

The rearrangement uses TRBV25-1 and TRBJ2-5, with D hard to call. This CDR3 comprises 12 residues. CDR1 is MGHDK and CDR2 is SYGVNS in the germline V gene. V lost 8 bases, J lost 7 bases, and 14 bases lay in between. This CDR3 is CASRGFNRTQYF. Here the CDR3 DNA reads TGTGCCAGCCGAGGTTTCAATCGGACCCAGTACTTC.

V usage is TRBV10-3 and J usage is TRBJ2-7; D gene ambiguous. Trimming shortened V by 2 bases and J by 0 bases, and 8 bases separated the two germline ends. Germline V lookup: CDR1 ENHRY, CDR2 SYGVKD. The CDR3 consists of 14 residues. CDR3 sequence (DNA): TGTGCCATCAGTGAGGTCGTAAGCTCCTACGAGCAGTACTTC. Amino acids: CAISEVVSSYEQYF.

The CDR3 DNA follows: TGTGCCAGCAGCCCCCCTCCTAGCGGGAGTTTAGATACGCAGTATTTT. It specifies CASSPPPSGSLDTQYF. The chain recombines TRBV28 with TRBJ2-3, with TRBD2 matching over 10 bases. This CDR3 has 16 residues. CDR1 MDHEN and CDR2 SYDVKM come from the germline V gene. Trimming cost V 6 bases and J 5 bases; bases outside gene matches: 11.

This chain connects TRBV29-1 to TRBJ2-1; 7 bases line up with TRBD2. Germline CDR1 reads SQVTM; CDR2 reads ANQGSEA. Trimming took 6 bases from V and 4 from J; bases not matched to a gene: 12. The CDR3 runs 15 residues. The CDR3 region has the DNA TGCAGCGTAGAAATGGGCGGGAGCTCGTACAATGAGCAGTTCTTC. Its translation: CSVEMGGSSYNEQFF.

The rearrangement joins TRBV9 to TRBJ2-2; 7 positions match TRBD2. The CDR3 is made up of 14 amino acids. In germline, CDR1 is SGDLS, CDR2 YYNGEE. Trimming took 2 bases from V and 4 from J; bases not matched to a gene: 2. CDR3 residues: CASSVRGVTGELFF. CDR3 in DNA: TGTGCCAGCAGCGTTCGGGGGGTCACCGGGGAGCTGTTTTTT.

V and J are TRBV27 and TRBJ2-7, with unresolved D. Trimming pared 10 bases from V and 7 bases from J, leaving 20 bases between. CDR3 length equals 13 residues. Germline CDR1 and CDR2: MNHEY and SMNVEV (reference sequence). CDR3 region: CATADLNHREQYF. The DNA of the CDR3 is TGTGCCACCGCGGACCTCAACCATCGGGAGCAGTACTTC.

V usage is TRBV7-9 and J usage is TRBJ1-1; 7 positions match TRBD1. In germline, CDR1 is SEHNR, CDR2 FQNEAQ (reference sequence). V was clipped by 4 bases and J by 1 base; unmatched bases: 6. This CDR3 has 15 residues. The CDR3 loop reads CASSSSRQGNTEAFF. CDR3 DNA sequence: TGTGCCAGCAGCTCCTCCAGACAGGGGAACACTGAAGCTTTCTTT.

This sequence joins TRBV28 and TRBJ1-3; D call uncertain. The germline V gene has CDR1 MDHEN and CDR2 SYDVKM. The CDR3 length is 14 residues. With 0 bases removed from V and 3 bases from J, the gap between germline ends came to 6 bases. For the CDR3, the DNA is TGTGCCAGCAGTTTATGGGGAAATGGAAACACCATATATTTT. Its translation: CASSLWGNGNTIYF. The full variable domain, in which reference TRBV28 and TRBJ1-3 provide the parts outside the CDR3, is DVKVTQSSRYLVKRTGEKVFLECVQDMDHENMFWYRQDPGLGLRLIYFSYDVKMKEKGDIPEGYSVSREKKERFSLILESASTNQTSMYLCASSLWGNGNTIYFGEGSWLTVV.

J is TRBJ2-4 and V is TRBV28, with TRBD1 matching over 7 bases. The CDR3 runs to 16 residues. The V and J ends lost 1 base and 0 bases, in that order; junction bases with no gene match: 3. The germline CDR1 and CDR2 sequences are MDHEN and SYDVKM. The CDR3 spells CASSLYRGAAKNIQYF. CDR3 DNA sequence: TGTGCCAGCAGTTTATACAGGGGAGCAGCCAAAAACATTCAGTACTTC.

The chain carries TRBV7-9 and TRBJ1-4; 7 bases are a match to TRBD1. The J segment lost 3 bases and the V segment lost 5 bases, leaving 15 bases of the junction unmatched. Per germline, CDR1 SEHNR and CDR2 FQNEAQ (reference sequence). The CDR3 consists of 18 residues. CDR3 in DNA: TGTGCCAGCAGCCCACACCCCGGACAGGTCGTCGCTAATGAAAAACTGTTTTTT. Amino acid sequence: CASSPHPGQVVANEKLFF.

The chain employs TRBV18 and TRBJ2-1; D is uncertain. The germline CDR1 and CDR2 sequences are KGHSH and LQKENI. This CDR3 has 15 amino acids. Trimming removed 8 bases from V and 7 bases from J, with 21 bases in between. The CDR3 sequence: CASTRWGEPLNEQFF. CDR3 bases: TGTGCCAGCACCCGGTGGGGTGAACCCCTAAATGAGCAGTTCTTC.